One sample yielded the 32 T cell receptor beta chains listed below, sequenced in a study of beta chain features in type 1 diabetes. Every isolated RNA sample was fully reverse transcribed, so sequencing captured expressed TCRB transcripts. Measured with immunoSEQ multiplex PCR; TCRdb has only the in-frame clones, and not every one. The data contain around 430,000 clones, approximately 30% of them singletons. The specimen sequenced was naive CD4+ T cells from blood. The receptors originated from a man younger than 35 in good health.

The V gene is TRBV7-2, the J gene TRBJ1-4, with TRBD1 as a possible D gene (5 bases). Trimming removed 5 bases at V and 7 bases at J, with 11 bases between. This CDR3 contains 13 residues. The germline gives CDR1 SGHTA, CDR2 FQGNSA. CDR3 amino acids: CASSVQGGEKLFF. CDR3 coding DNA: TGTGCCAGCAGCGTCCAGGGAGGTGAAAAACTGTTTTTT.

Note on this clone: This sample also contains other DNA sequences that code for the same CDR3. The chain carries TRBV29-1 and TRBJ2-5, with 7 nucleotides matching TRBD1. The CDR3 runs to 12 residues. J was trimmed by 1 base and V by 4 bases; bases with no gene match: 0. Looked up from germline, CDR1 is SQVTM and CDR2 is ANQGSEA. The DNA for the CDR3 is TGCAGCGTTGCAGGGGGCCAAGAGACCCAGTACTTC. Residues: CSVAGGQETQYF.

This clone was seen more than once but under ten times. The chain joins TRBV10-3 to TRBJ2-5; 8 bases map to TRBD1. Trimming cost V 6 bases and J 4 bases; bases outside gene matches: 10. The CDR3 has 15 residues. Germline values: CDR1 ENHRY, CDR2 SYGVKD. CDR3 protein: CAISKGPQGGETQYF. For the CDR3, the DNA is TGTGCCATCAGCAAGGGCCCACAGGGGGGAGAGACCCAGTACTTC.

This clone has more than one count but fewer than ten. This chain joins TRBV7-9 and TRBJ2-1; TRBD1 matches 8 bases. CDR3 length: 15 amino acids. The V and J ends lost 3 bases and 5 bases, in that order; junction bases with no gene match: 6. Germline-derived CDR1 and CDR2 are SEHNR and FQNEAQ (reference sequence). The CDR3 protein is CASSLAGQGHNEQFF. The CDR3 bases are TGTGCCAGCAGCTTGGCTGGACAGGGCCACAATGAGCAGTTCTTC. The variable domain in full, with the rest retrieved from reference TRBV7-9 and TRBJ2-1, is DTGVSQNPRHKITKRGQNVTFRCDPISEHNRLYWYRQTLGQGPEFLTYFQNEAQLEKSRLLSDRFSAERPKGSFSTLEIQRTEQGDSAMYLCASSLAGQGHNEQFFGPGTRLTVL.

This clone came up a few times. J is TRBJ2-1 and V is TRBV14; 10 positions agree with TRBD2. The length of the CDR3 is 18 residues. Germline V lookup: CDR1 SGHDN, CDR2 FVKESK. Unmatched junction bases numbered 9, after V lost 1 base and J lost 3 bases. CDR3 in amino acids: CASSQGSGRPAGYNEQFF. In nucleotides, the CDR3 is TGTGCCAGCAGCCAAGGTAGCGGGAGGCCAGCTGGCTACAATGAGCAGTTCTTC.

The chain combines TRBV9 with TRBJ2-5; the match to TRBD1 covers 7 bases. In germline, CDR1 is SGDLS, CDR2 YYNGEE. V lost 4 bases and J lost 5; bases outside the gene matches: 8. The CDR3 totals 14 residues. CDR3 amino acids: CASSKDRPGETQYF. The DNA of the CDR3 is TGTGCCAGCAGCAAGGACAGGCCGGGGGAGACCCAGTACTTC. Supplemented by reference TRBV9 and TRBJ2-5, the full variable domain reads DSGVTQTPKHLITATGQRVTLRCSPRSGDLSVYWYQQSLDQGLQFLIQYYNGEERAKGNILERFSAQQFPDLHSELNLSSLELGDSALYFCASSKDRPGETQYFGPGTRLLVL.

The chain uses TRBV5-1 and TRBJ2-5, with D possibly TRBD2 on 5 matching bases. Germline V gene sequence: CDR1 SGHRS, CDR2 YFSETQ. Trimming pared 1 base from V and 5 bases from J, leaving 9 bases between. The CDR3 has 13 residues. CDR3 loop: CASSLSGSETQYF. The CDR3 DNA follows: TGCGCCAGCAGCTTGAGCGGATCCGAGACCCAGTACTTC.

The CDR3 here is CASSLAGSGELFF. DNA of the CDR3: TGTGCCAGCAGCTTAGCAGGGAGCGGGGAGCTGTTTTTT. The chain has TRBV7-2 and TRBJ2-2; TRBD2 might be the D (5 bases). The V end was cut by 0 bases, the J end by 7 bases, with 6 bases between. CDR1 and CDR2 from the germline V gene are SGHTA and FQGNSA. CDR3 length equals 13 residues. The full variable domain, with the rest looked up from reference TRBV7-2 and TRBJ2-2, is GAGVSQSPSNKVTEKGKDVELRCDPISGHTALYWYRQSLGQGLEFLIYFQGNSAPDKSGLPSDRFSAERTGGSVSTLTIQRTQQEDSAVYLCASSLAGSGELFFGEGSRLTVL.

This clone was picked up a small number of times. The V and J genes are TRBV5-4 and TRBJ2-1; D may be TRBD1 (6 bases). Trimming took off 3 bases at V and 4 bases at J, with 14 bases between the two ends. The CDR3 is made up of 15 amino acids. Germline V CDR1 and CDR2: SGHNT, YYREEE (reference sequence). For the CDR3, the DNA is TGTGCCAGCAGCTACAACACACAGGGATACAATGAGCAGTTCTTC. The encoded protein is CASSYNTQGYNEQFF.

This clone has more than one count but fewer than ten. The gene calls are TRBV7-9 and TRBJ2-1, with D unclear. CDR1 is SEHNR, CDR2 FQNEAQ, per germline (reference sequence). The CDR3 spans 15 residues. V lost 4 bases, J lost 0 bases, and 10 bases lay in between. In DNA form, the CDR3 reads TGTGCCAGCAGCTCTTTAGTAAGCTCCTACAATGAGCAGTTCTTC. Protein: CASSSLVSSYNEQFF.

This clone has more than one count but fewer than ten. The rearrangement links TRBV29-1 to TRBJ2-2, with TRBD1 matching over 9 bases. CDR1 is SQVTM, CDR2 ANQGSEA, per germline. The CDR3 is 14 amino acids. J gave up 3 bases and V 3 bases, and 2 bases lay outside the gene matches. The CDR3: CSVDRTGDTGELFF. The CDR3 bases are TGCAGCGTTGATAGGACAGGGGACACCGGGGAGCTGTTTTTT.

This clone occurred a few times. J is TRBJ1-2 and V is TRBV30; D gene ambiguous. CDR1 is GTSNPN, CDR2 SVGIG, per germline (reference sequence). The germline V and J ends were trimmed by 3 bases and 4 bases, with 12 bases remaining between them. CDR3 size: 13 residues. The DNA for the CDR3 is TGTGCCTGGAGGAGACCGAGGGTCTATGGCTACACCTTC. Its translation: CAWRRPRVYGYTF. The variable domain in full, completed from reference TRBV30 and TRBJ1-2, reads SQTIHQWPATLVQPVGSPLSLECTVEGTSNPNLYWYRQAAGRGLQLLFYSVGIGQISSEVPQNLSASRPQDRQFILSSKKLLLSDSGFYLCAWRRPRVYGYTFGSGTRLTVV.

The CDR3 DNA reads as TGCGCCAGCAGCCAAGAATCGCCTGTAGGTACGCAGTATTTT. This encodes CASSQESPVGTQYF. This chain uses TRBV4-1 with TRBJ2-3; D gene uncertain. The CDR3 loop spans 14 amino acids. Trimming left V 0 bases short and J 8 bases short, with 12 bases between. CDR1 and CDR2 (germline): MGHRA, YSYEKL.

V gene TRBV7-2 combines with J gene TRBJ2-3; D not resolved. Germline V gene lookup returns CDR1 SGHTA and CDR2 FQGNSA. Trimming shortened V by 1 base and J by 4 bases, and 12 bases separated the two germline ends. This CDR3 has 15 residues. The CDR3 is CASSLGRPGADTQYF. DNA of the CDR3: TGTGCCAGCAGCTTAGGTCGACCTGGGGCAGATACGCAGTATTTT.

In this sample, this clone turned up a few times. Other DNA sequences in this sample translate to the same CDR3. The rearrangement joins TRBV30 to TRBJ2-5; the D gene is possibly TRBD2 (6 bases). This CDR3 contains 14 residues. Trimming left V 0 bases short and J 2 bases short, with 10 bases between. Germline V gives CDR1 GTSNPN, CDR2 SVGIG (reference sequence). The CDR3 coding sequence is TGTGCCTGGAGTGTGGGGACTGGTCAAGAGACCCAGTACTTC. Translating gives CAWSVGTGQETQYF.

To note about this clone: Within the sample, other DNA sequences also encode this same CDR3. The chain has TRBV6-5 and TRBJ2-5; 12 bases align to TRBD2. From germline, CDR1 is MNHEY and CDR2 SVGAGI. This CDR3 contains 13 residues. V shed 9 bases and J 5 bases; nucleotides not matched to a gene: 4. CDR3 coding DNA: TGTGCCAGTCGACTAGCGGGAGTTGAGACCCAGTACTTC. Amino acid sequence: CASRLAGVETQYF.

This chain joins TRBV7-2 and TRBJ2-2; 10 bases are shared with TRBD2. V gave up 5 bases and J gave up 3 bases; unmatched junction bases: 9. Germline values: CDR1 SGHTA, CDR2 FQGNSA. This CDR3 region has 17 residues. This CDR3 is CASSPGLAAGHTGELFF. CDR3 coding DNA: TGTGCCAGCAGCCCCGGACTAGCGGCAGGCCACACCGGGGAGCTGTTTTTT.

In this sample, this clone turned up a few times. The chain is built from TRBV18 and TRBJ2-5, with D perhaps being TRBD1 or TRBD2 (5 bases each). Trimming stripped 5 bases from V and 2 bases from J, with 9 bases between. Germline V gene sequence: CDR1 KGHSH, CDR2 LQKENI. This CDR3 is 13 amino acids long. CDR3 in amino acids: CASSEGRQETQYF. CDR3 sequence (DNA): TGTGCCAGCTCAGAGGGACGGCAAGAGACCCAGTACTTC.

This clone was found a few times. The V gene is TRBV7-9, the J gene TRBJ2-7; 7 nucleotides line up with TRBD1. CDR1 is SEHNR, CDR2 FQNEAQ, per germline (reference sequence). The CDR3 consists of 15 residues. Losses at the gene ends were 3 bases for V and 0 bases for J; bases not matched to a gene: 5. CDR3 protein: CASSFGTESSYEQYF. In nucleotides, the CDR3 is TGTGCCAGCAGCTTCGGGACAGAAAGCTCCTACGAGCAGTACTTC. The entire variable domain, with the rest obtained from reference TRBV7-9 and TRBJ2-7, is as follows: DTGVSQNPRHKITKRGQNVTFRCDPISEHNRLYWYRQTLGQGPEFLTYFQNEAQLEKSRLLSDRFSAERPKGSFSTLEIQRTEQGDSAMYLCASSFGTESSYEQYFGPGTRLTVT.

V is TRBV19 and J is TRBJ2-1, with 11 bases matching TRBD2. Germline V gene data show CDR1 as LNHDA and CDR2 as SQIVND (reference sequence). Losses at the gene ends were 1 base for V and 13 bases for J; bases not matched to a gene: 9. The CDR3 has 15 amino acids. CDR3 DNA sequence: TGTGCCAGTAGTATAGGAACTAGCGGGAGCGCCCGACAGTTCTTC. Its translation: CASSIGTSGSARQFF.

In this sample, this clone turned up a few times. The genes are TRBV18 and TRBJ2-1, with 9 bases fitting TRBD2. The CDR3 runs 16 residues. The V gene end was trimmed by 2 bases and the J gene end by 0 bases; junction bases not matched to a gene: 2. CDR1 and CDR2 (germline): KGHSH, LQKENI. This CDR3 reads CASSPFSGSSYNEQFF. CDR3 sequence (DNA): TGTGCCAGCTCACCATTTAGCGGGAGCTCCTACAATGAGCAGTTCTTC.

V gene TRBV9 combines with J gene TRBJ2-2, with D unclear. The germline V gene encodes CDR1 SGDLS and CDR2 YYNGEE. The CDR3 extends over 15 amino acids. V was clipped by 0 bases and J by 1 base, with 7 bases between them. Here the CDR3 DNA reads TGTGCCAGCAGCGTAGGGGCAGTGAACACCGGGGAGCTGTTTTTT. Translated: CASSVGAVNTGELFF.

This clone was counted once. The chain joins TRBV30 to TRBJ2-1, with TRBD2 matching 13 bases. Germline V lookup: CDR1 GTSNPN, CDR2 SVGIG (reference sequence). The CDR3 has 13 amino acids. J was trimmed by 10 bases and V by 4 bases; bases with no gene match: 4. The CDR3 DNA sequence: TGTGCCTGGACTTTGGGACTAGCGGGGGAGCAGTTCTTC. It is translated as CAWTLGLAGEQFF.

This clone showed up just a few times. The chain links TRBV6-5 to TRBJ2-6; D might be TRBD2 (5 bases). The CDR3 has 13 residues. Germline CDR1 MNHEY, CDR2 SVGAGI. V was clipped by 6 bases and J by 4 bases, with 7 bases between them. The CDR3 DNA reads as TGTGCCAGCAGGAGGGCCGGGGCCAACGTCCTGACTTTC. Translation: CASRRAGANVLTF.

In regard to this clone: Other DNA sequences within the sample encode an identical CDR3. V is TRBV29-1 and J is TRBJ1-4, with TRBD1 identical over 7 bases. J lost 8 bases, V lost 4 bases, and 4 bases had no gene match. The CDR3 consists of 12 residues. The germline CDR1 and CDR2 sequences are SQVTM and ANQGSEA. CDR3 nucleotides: TGCAGCGTTGGACAGGGAGGGGAAAAACTGTTTTTT. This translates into CSVGQGGEKLFF.

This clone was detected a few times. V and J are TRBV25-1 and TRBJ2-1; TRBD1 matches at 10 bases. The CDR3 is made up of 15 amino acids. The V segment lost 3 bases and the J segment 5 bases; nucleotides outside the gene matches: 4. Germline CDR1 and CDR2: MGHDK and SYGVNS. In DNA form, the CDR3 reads TGTGCCAGCAGTGATCCCGGGACAGGGGACAATGAGCAGTTCTTC. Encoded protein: CASSDPGTGDNEQFF.

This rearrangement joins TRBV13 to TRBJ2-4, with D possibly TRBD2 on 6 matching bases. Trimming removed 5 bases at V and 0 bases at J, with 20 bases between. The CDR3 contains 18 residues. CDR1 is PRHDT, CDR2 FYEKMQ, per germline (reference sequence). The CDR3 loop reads CASSLSLRTGGAKNIQYF. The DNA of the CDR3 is TGTGCCAGCAGCCTCTCCCTACGGACCGGGGGAGCCAAAAACATTCAGTACTTC.

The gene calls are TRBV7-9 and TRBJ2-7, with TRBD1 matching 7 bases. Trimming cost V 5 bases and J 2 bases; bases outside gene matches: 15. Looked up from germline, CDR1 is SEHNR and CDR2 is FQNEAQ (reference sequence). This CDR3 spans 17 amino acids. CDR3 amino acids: CASSLRPGQAAPYEQYF. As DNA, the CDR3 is TGTGCCAGCAGCCTAAGACCCGGACAGGCCGCCCCCTACGAGCAGTACTTC.

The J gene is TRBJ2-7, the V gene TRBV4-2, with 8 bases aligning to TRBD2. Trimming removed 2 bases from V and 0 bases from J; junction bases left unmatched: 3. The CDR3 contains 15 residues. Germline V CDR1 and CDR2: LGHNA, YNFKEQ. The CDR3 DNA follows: TGTGCCAGCAGCCAAACTAGCGGACCCTCCTACGAGCAGTACTTC. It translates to CASSQTSGPSYEQYF.

CDR3 protein: CSGQTSGIGEQYF. CDR3 coding DNA: TGCAGCGGGCAGACTAGCGGGATCGGCGAGCAGTACTTC. The chain joins TRBV29-1 to TRBJ2-7, with 11 bases fitting TRBD2. After removal of 7 bases from V and 6 bases from J, the junction contained 8 bases not matched to a gene. The CDR3 has 13 amino acids. CDR1 and CDR2 from the germline V gene are SQVTM and ANQGSEA.

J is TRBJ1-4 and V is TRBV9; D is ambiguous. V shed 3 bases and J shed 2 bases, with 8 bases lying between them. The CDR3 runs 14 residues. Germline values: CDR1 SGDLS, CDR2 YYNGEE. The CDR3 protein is CASSATGTNEKLFF. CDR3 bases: TGTGCCAGCAGCGCGACGGGTACTAATGAAAAACTGTTTTTT.

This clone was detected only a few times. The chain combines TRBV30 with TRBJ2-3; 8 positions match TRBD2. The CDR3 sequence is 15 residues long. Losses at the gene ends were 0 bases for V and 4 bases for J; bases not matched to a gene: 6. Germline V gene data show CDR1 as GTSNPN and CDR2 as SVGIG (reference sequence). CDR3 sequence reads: CAWSVGAGESDTQYF. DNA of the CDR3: TGTGCCTGGAGTGTGGGAGCGGGAGAATCAGATACGCAGTATTTT.